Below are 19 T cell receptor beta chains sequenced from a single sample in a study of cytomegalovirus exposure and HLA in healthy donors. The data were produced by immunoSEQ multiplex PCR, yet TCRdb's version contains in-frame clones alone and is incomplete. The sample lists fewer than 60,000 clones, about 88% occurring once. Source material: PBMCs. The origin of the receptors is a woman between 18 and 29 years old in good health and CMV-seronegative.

In nucleotides, the CDR3 is TGTGCCAGTAGCAGTCAGAGGAATAGCAATCAGCCCCAGCATTTT. This sequence encodes CASSSQRNSNQPQHF. This chain uses TRBV19 with TRBJ1-5; no clear D gene. Trimming stripped 6 bases from V and 0 bases from J, with 12 bases between. Germline V CDR1 and CDR2: LNHDA, SQIVND (reference sequence). The CDR3 spans 15 residues.

The CDR3 loop is CASSVDRESGYTF. The DNA for the CDR3 is TGTGCCAGCAGCGTAGACAGGGAGTCTGGCTACACCTTC. The chain uses TRBV5-4 and TRBJ1-2, with 7 bases aligning to TRBD1. Per the germline V gene, CDR1 is SGHNT and CDR2 is YYREEE (reference sequence). V lost 4 bases to trimming and J lost 7 bases; unmatched junction nucleotides: 7. The CDR3 loop spans 13 amino acids.

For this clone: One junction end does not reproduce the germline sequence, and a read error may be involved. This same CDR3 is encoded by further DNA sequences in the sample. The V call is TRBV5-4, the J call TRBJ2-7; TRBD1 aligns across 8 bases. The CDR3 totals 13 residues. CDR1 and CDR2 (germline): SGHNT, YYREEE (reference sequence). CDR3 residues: CASSQGQAYEQYF. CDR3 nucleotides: TGTGCCAGCAGCCAGGGACAGGCCTACGAACAGTACTTC.

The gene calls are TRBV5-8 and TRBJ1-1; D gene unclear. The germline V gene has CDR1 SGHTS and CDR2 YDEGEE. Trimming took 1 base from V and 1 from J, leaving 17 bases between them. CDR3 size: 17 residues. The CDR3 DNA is TGTGCCAGCAGCTTGTACAGTCGGTCCGGTCGGAACACTGAAGCTTTCTTT. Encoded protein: CASSLYSRSGRNTEAFF.

Here the CDR3 DNA reads TGTGCCAGCAGTTTCTTGGGTCGGGAGAACACTGAAGCTTTCTTT. Its translation is CASSFLGRENTEAFF. This chain joins TRBV28 and TRBJ1-1; D unclear. The germline CDR1 and CDR2 sequences are MDHEN and SYDVKM. This CDR3 region has 15 residues. Trimming shortened V by 3 bases and J by 1 base, and 12 bases separated the two germline ends.

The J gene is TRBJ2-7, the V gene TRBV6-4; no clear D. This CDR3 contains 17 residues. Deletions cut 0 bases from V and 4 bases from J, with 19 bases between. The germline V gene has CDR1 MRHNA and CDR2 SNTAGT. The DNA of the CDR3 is TGTGCCAGCAGTGACTCGCTCCGCGATCCAAATCCGTACGAGCAGTACTTC. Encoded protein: CASSDSLRDPNPYEQYF.

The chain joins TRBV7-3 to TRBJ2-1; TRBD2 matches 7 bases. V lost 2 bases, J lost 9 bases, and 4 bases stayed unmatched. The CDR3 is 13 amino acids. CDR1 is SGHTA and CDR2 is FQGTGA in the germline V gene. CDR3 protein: CASSLGLGGEQFF. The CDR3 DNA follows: TGTGCCAGCAGCTTAGGACTAGGTGGTGAGCAGTTCTTC. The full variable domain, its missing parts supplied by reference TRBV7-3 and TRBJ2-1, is GAGVSQTPSNKVTEKGKYVELRCDPISGHTALYWYRQSLGQGPEFLIYFQGTGAADDSGLPNDRFFAVRPEGSVSTLKIQRTERGDSAVYLCASSLGLGGEQFFGPGTRLTVL.

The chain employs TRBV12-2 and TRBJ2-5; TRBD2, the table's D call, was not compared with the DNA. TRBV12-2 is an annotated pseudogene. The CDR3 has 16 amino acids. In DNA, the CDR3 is TGTGCAAGTCGCTTAGCGGGGGGTGGGTACCAAGAGACCCAGTACTTC. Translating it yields CASRLAGGGYQETQYF.

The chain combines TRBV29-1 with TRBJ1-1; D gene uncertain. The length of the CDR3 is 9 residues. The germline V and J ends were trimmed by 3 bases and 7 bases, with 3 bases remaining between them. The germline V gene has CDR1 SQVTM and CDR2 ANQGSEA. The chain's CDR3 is CSVDLEAFF. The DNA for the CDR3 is TGCAGCGTTGACCTTGAAGCTTTCTTT. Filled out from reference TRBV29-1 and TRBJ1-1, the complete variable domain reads SAVISQKPSRDICQRGTSLTIQCQVDSQVTMMFWYRQQPGQSLTLIATANQGSEATYESGFVIDKFPISRPNLTFSTLTVSNMSPEDSSIYLCSVDLEAFFGQGTRLTVV.

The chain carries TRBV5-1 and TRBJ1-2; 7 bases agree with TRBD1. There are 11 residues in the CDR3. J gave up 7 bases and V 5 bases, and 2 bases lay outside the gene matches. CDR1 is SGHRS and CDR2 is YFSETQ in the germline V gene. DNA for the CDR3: TGCGCCAGCAGGAGGGGGCTTGGCTACACCTTC. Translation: CASRRGLGYTF.

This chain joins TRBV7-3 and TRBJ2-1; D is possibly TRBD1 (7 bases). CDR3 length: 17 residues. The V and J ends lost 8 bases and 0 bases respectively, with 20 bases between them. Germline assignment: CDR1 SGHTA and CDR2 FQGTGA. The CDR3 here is CASGEGAGTSSYNEQFF. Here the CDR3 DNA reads TGTGCCAGCGGAGAGGGGGCGGGAACCTCCTCCTACAATGAGCAGTTCTTC.

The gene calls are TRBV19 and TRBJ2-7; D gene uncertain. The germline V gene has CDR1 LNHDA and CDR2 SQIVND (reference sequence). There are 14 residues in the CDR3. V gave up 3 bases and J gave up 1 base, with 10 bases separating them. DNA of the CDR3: TGTGCCAGTAGTATGGGTGGCGGTTCCTACGAGCAGTACTTC. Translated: CASSMGGGSYEQYF.

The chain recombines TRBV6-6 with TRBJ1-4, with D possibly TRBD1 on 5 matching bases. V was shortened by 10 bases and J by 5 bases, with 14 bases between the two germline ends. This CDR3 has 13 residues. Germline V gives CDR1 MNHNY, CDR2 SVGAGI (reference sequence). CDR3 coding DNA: TGTGCCACCCTCCTGGGGCAGAATGAAAAACTGTTTTTT. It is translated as CATLLGQNEKLFF.

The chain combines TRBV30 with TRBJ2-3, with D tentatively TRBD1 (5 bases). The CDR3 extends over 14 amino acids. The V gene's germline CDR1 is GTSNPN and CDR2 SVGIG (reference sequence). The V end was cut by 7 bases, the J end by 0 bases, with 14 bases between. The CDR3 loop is CASLLGDSTDTQYF. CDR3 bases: TGTGCCTCGCTCTTAGGGGATAGCACAGATACGCAGTATTTT. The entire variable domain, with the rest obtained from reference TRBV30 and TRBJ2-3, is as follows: SQTIHQWPATLVQPVGSPLSLECTVEGTSNPNLYWYRQAAGRGLQLLFYSVGIGQISSEVPQNLSASRPQDRQFILSSKKLLLSDSGFYLCASLLGDSTDTQYFGPGTRLTVL.

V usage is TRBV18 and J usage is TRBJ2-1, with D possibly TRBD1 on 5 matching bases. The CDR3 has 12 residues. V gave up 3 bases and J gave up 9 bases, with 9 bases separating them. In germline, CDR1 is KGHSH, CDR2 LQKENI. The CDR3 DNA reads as TGTGCCAGCTCACCCAGGGATGGTGAGCAGTTCTTC. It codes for CASSPRDGEQFF.

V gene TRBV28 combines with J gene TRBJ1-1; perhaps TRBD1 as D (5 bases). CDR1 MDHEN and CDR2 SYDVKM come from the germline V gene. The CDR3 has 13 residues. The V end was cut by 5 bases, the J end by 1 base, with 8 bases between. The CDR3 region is CASSNGQNTEAFF. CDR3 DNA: TGTGCCAGCAGTAACGGACAGAACACTGAAGCTTTCTTT. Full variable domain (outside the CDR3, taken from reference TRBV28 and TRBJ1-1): DVKVTQSSRYLVKRTGEKVFLECVQDMDHENMFWYRQDPGLGLRLIYFSYDVKMKEKGDIPEGYSVSREKKERFSLILESASTNQTSMYLCASSNGQNTEAFFGQGTRLTVV.

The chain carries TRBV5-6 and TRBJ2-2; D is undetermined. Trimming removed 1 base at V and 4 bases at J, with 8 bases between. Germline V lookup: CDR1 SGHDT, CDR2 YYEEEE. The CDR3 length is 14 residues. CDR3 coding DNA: TGTGCCAGCAGCTTGACCAGAAGCACCGGGGAGCTGTTTTTT. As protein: CASSLTRSTGELFF. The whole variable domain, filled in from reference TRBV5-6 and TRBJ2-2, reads DAGVTQSPTHLIKTRGQQVTLRCSPKSGHDTVSWYQQALGQGPQFIFQYYEEEERQRGNFPDRFSGHQFPNYSSELNVNALLLGDSALYLCASSLTRSTGELFFGEGSRLTVL.

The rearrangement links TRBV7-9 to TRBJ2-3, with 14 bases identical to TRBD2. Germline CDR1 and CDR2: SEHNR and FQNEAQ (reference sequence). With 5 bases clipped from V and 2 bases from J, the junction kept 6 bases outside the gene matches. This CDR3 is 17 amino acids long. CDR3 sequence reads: CASSPGLAGGLTDTQYF. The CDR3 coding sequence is TGTGCCAGCAGCCCCGGACTAGCGGGGGGCCTCACAGATACGCAGTATTTT.

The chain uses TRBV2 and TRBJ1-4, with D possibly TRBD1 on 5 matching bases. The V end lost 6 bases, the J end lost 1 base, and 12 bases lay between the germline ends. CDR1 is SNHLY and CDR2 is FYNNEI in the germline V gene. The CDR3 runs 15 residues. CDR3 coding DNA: TGTGCCAGCAGCGGGGGGAGTGGAACTAATGAAAAACTGTTTTTT. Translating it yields CASSGGSGTNEKLFF.